A single sample gave rise to the 20 T cell receptor beta chains below, sequenced in a study of T-cell reconstitution after alpha-beta-depleted transplantation in children. Preparing the TCRbeta library involved the use of unique molecular identifiers. Each CDR3 protein gets one entry after TCRdb re-called the PCR reads with MiXCR. This sample has approximately 980,000 distinct CDR3 sequences, with about 26% found just once. The input for sequencing was PBMCs, mostly from graft donor cells, taken 360 days after TCRalphabeta/CD19-depleted stem cell transplant. The receptors here all came from a boy in the first two years of life who had a stem cell transplant for SCID, so the T cells may come from the graft donor.

V usage is TRBV15 and J usage is TRBJ2-3; TRBD1 aligns across 8 bases. Germline V CDR1 and CDR2: LNHNV, YYDKDF (reference sequence). Germline trimming cut 2 bases from V and 1 base from J; bases unmatched to any gene: 5. The CDR3 runs 16 residues. The CDR3 loop reads CATSRQTGVGTDTQYF. As DNA, the CDR3 is TGTGCCACCAGCAGACAGACAGGGGTGGGCACAGATACGCAGTATTTT.

This clonotype was found a few times. The CDR3 sequence is CASSLEGTGTGELFF. For the CDR3, the DNA is TGTGCCAGCAGTTTAGAGGGAACAGGAACCGGGGAGCTGTTTTTT. The chain links TRBV12-3 or TRBV12-4 to TRBJ2-2; tentatively, D is TRBD1 (5 bases). The V end lost 1 base, the J end lost 5 bases, and 11 bases lay between the germline ends. There are 15 residues in the CDR3.

This clonotype was counted a few times. The chain joins TRBV3-1 to TRBJ2-5; D gene ambiguous. Germline assignment: CDR1 LGHDT and CDR2 YNNKEL (reference sequence). The CDR3 has 11 amino acids. V lost 3 bases to trimming and J lost 9 bases, with 8 bases between them. The CDR3 nucleotides read TGTGCCAGCAGCCACAGAGTGGCCCAGTACTTC. Translating it yields CASSHRVAQYF.

The chain joins TRBV27 to TRBJ2-2; D unresolved. Germline V gene data show CDR1 as MNHEY and CDR2 as SMNVEV (reference sequence). CDR3 length equals 11 residues. The V end was cut by 8 bases, the J end by 7 bases, with 8 bases between. The CDR3 DNA reads as TGTGCCAGCGGGCGGAACGGGGAGCTGTTTTTT. It is translated as CASGRNGELFF.

This clonotype has a handful of counts. The chain uses TRBV20-1 and TRBJ2-5; D ambiguous. This CDR3 has 15 amino acids. Trimming removed 5 bases from V and 4 bases from J, with 20 bases in between. Germline CDR1 and CDR2: DFQATT and SNEGSKA (reference sequence). CDR3 loop: CSADRISPERETQYF. CDR3 DNA: TGCAGTGCTGACCGAATAAGTCCGGAGAGAGAGACCCAGTACTTC.

The V call is TRBV6-2 or TRBV6-3, the J call TRBJ2-5; TRBD1 aligns across 7 bases. V was clipped by 4 bases and J by 5 bases; unmatched bases: 16. The CDR3 has 17 residues. From germline, CDR1 is MNHEY and CDR2 SVGEGT. The CDR3 region is CASSWNTGDSLSETQYF. The CDR3 DNA sequence: TGTGCCAGCAGTTGGAATACAGGGGATAGTCTCTCTGAGACCCAGTACTTC.

The genes are TRBV6-5 and TRBJ1-2; tentative D call: TRBD1 (5 bases). Germline CDR1 is MNHEY and CDR2 is SVGAGI. The CDR3 extends over 14 amino acids. V was cut by 0 bases and J by 8 bases, with 13 bases left in between. DNA of the CDR3: TGTGCCAGCAGTTACTCGGTGGGGCAGGGAGGCTACACCTTC. This codes for CASSYSVGQGGYTF.

CDR3 region: CASSLIRDSVTDTQYF. CDR3 coding DNA: TGTGCCAGCAGTTTAATCAGGGATTCGGTAACAGATACGCAGTATTTT. The V call is TRBV12-3 or TRBV12-4, the J call TRBJ2-3, with D possibly being TRBD1 (5 bases). This CDR3 contains 16 residues. Trimming left V 2 bases short and J 3 bases short, with 15 bases between.

The CDR3 here is CASSLAQGGGYNEQFF. In DNA form, the CDR3 reads TGTGCCAGCAGTTTAGCGCAGGGGGGAGGCTACAATGAGCAGTTCTTC. The V and J genes are TRBV12-3 or TRBV12-4 and TRBJ2-1; a weak D match, TRBD1 (7 bases). The CDR3 runs to 16 residues. V was cut by 0 bases and J by 3 bases, with 12 bases left in between.

CDR3 protein: CASTRAAVSSYNEQFF. The CDR3 DNA follows: TGTGCCAGCACCCGAGCGGCGGTTAGCTCCTACAATGAGCAGTTCTTC. The chain recombines TRBV28 with TRBJ2-1; D might be TRBD2 (5 bases). Germline assignment: CDR1 MDHEN and CDR2 SYDVKM. Deletions cut 7 bases from V and 0 bases from J, with 16 bases between. This CDR3 region has 16 residues.

This clonotype appeared a single time. V and J are TRBV20-1 and TRBJ2-7; unclear D gene. V lost 4 bases, J lost 6 bases, and 13 bases lay in between. Looked up from germline, CDR1 is DFQATT and CDR2 is SNEGSKA (reference sequence). The CDR3 is 12 residues long. The CDR3 is CSANMGYREQYF. In DNA form, the CDR3 reads TGCAGTGCTAATATGGGCTATCGCGAGCAGTACTTC.

The genes are TRBV24-1 and TRBJ2-3; 9 bases align to TRBD1. The CDR3 length is 17 residues. Germline trimming cut 3 bases from V and 1 base from J; bases unmatched to any gene: 7. Germline values: CDR1 KGHDR, CDR2 SFDVKD. The CDR3, as DNA: TGTGCCACCAGTGATCCGGACAGGGGCGCTCGCACAGATACGCAGTATTTT. Encoded protein: CATSDPDRGARTDTQYF.

The chain employs TRBV9 and TRBJ2-1; 8 positions agree with TRBD1. The V and J ends lost 5 bases and 1 base, in that order; junction bases with no gene match: 2. This CDR3 is 14 amino acids long. Germline V gene sequence: CDR1 SGDLS, CDR2 YYNGEE. The CDR3 nucleotides are TGTGCCAGCAGGCAGGGGGCATCCTACAATGAGCAGTTCTTC. Its translation is CASRQGASYNEQFF. The whole variable domain, remainder taken from reference TRBV9 and TRBJ2-1, is DSGVTQTPKHLITATGQRVTLRCSPRSGDLSVYWYQQSLDQGLQFLIQYYNGEERAKGNILERFSAQQFPDLHSELNLSSLELGDSALYFCASRQGASYNEQFFGPGTRLTVL.

This clonotype was recorded a few times. This rearrangement joins TRBV20-1 to TRBJ1-4; no clear D gene. CDR1 and CDR2 (germline): DFQATT, SNEGSKA (reference sequence). The CDR3 runs to 13 residues. V lost 7 bases and J lost 3, with 12 bases in between. CDR3 amino acids: CSGADGPNEKLFF. The CDR3 coding sequence is TGCAGTGGAGCGGACGGACCTAATGAAAAACTGTTTTTT.

The chain combines TRBV20-1 with TRBJ1-5, with TRBD1 matching 11 bases. V gave up 2 bases and J gave up 5 bases; unmatched junction bases: 2. Germline values: CDR1 DFQATT, CDR2 SNEGSKA (reference sequence). The CDR3 covers 14 residues. CDR3 amino acids: CSARKGQGDQPQHF. CDR3 nucleotides: TGCAGTGCTAGAAAGGGACAGGGGGATCAGCCCCAGCATTTT.

CDR3 nucleotide sequence: TGCAGTGCCAACCGGGGCTTCAAAAACATTCAGTACTTC. Amino acids: CSANRGFKNIQYF. The chain links TRBV20-1 to TRBJ2-4, with D perhaps matching TRBD1 or TRBD2 (5 bases each). Trimming pared 6 bases from V and 3 bases from J, leaving 12 bases between. Per the germline V gene, CDR1 is DFQATT and CDR2 is SNEGSKA (reference sequence). This CDR3 contains 13 residues.

This chain uses TRBV3-1 with TRBJ2-1, with 7 bases matching TRBD1. The CDR3 consists of 16 residues. Looked up from germline, CDR1 is LGHDT and CDR2 is YNNKEL (reference sequence). After removal of 2 bases from V and 6 bases from J, the junction contained 10 bases not matched to a gene. The CDR3 bases are TGTGCCAGCAGCCAAAGACCCCCGACAGGGAGCAATGAGCAGTTCTTC. It is translated as CASSQRPPTGSNEQFF.

This clonotype was detected a few times. This sequence joins TRBV4-1 and TRBJ2-3, with D possibly TRBD2 on 5 matching bases. The CDR3 loop spans 16 amino acids. V was pared by 0 bases and J by 3 bases, with 13 bases between. Germline CDR1 is MGHRA and CDR2 is YSYEKL. DNA of the CDR3: TGCGCCAGCAGCCAAGATCCGGGGTTGTCGACAGATACGCAGTATTTT. This sequence encodes CASSQDPGLSTDTQYF.

The rearrangement links TRBV20-1 to TRBJ1-6, with D unresolved. Trimming pared 4 bases from V and 0 bases from J, leaving 10 bases between. The CDR3 sequence is 15 residues long. CDR1 DFQATT and CDR2 SNEGSKA come from the germline V gene (reference sequence). CDR3 in amino acids: CSANFGSSYNSPLHF. The CDR3 DNA reads TGCAGTGCTAACTTTGGGAGCTCCTATAATTCACCCCTCCACTTT.

This chain links TRBV7-3 with TRBJ2-1, with TRBD2 matching 9 bases. Unmatched junction bases numbered 7, after V lost 2 bases and J lost 2 bases. The germline gives CDR1 SGHTA, CDR2 FQGTGA. CDR3 length equals 17 residues. The CDR3 is CASSLEGAGGPYNEQFF. Written as DNA, the CDR3 is TGTGCCAGCAGCTTAGAGGGGGCGGGGGGGCCCTACAATGAGCAGTTCTTC.